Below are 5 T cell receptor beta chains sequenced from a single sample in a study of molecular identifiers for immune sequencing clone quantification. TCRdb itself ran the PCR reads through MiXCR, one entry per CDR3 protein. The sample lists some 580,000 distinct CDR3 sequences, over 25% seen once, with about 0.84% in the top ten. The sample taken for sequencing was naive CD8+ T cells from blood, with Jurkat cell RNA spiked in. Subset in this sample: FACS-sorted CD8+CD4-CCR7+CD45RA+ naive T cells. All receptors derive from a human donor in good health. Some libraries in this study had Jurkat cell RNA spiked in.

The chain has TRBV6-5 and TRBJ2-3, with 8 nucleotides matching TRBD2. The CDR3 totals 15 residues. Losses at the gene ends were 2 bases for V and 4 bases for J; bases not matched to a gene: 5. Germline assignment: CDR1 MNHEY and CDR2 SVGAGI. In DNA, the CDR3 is TGTGCCAGCAGTTACGTAACGGGAGGGCCAGATACGCAGTATTTT. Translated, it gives CASSYVTGGPDTQYF.

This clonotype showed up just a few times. This CDR3 is CASSLTSGNNNEQFF. CDR3 nucleotide sequence: TGCGCCAGCAGCCTAACTAGCGGGAATAACAATGAGCAGTTCTTC. The chain carries TRBV4-1 and TRBJ2-1; 10 bases match TRBD2. CDR1 and CDR2 (germline): MGHRA, YSYEKL. This CDR3 comprises 15 residues. The V gene end was trimmed by 4 bases and the J gene end by 5 bases; junction bases not matched to a gene: 5.

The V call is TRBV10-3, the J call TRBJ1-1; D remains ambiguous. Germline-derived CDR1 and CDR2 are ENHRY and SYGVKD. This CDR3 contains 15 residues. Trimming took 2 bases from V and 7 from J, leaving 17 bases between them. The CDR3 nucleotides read TGTGCCATCAGTGAGCCTTCCCCGGTAGCAGGTGAAGCTTTCTTT. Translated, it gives CAISEPSPVAGEAFF.

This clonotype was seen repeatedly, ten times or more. CDR3 residues: CASRPGTNQETQYF. Here the CDR3 DNA reads TGTGCCAGCAGGCCCGGGACAAACCAAGAGACCCAGTACTTC. The chain is built from TRBV12-3 or TRBV12-4 and TRBJ2-5; D possibly corresponds to TRBD1 (6 bases). V dropped 6 bases and J dropped 0 bases, with 11 bases sitting between them. CDR3 length: 14 residues.

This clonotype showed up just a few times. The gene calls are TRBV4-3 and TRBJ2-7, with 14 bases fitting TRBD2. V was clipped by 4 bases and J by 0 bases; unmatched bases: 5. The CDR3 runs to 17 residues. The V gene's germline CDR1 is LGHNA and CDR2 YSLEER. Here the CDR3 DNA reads TGCGCCAGCAGCCCCAAAGGGACTAGCGGGAGCTCCTACGAGCAGTACTTC. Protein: CASSPKGTSGSSYEQYF.